This is a list of T cell receptor beta chains from one sample in a study of blood T cell repertoires in COVID-19. Here immunoSEQ multiplex PCR was the method, and the copy in TCRdb shows in-frame clones only, minus some. The table records approximately 260,000 clones, 85% to 90% of them present only once. The sample comprised peripheral blood. The receptors stem from a woman between 40 and 50 years old who had recovered from COVID-19. CDR3s include the opening cysteine and the closing phenylalanine or tryptophan. Size values are once, few and many counts, or a class for expanded clones, and some rows have none.

clone_size	v_call	j_call	cdr3_aa
.	TRBV5-5	TRBJ2-5	CASSTGQGVETQYF
.	TRBV5-4	TRBJ2-7	CASSGGQGAFYEQYF
.	TRBV15	TRBJ2-5	CATSHPILTSGEETQYF
.	TRBV5-1	TRBJ1-2	CASSLTQGFYGYTF
few	TRBV5-1	TRBJ2-7	CASSSTGPAQYF
.	TRBV5-1	TRBJ1-4	CASSSRGRNEKLFF
.	TRBV12-3/TRBV12-4	TRBJ1-1	CAGTGENTEAFF
.	TRBV24-1	TRBJ2-3	CATSDPTPGKTDTQYF
.	TRBV10-1	TRBJ1-2	CASSELQGAEVYGYTF
.	TRBV6-1	TRBJ2-2	CASSEPGGRVTGELFF
once	TRBV7-2	TRBJ1-2	CASSPSPRFGYTF
.	TRBV25-1	TRBJ2-2	CASRGQTGTVNTGELFF
.	TRBV18	TRBJ1-2	CASSPLTGEVRGYTF
.	TRBV28	TRBJ2-5	CASSLPPEREETQYF
once	TRBV24-1	TRBJ2-3	CATSSPVDTQYF
once	TRBV10-2	TRBJ2-2	CASTLGYTGELFF
.	TRBV7-2	TRBJ1-2	CASSTRTGGGYTF
once	TRBV7-9	TRBJ1-2	CASSPGQGGGYTF